Here is one T cell receptor beta chain with its context. V shed 6 bases and J 4 bases; nucleotides not matched to a gene: 8. The CDR3 is 14 residues long. The germline gives CDR1 MNHEY, CDR2 SVGEGT. The sample is drawn from a study of blood T cell repertoires in COVID-19. Data came from immunoSEQ multiplex PCR; TCRdb stores just in-frame clones and leaves some out. The sample lists about 80,000 clones, under 85% occurring once. The sequence derives from a human donor in a cohort sampled during active COVID-19. Material for sequencing was peripheral blood. The genes are TRBV6-2 or TRBV6-3 and TRBJ1-1; 7 positions agree with TRBD1. Here the CDR3 reads CASSLTGSSTEAFF. CDR3 bases: TGTGCCAGCAGCCTGACAGGGAGTTCCACTGAAGCTTTCTTT.